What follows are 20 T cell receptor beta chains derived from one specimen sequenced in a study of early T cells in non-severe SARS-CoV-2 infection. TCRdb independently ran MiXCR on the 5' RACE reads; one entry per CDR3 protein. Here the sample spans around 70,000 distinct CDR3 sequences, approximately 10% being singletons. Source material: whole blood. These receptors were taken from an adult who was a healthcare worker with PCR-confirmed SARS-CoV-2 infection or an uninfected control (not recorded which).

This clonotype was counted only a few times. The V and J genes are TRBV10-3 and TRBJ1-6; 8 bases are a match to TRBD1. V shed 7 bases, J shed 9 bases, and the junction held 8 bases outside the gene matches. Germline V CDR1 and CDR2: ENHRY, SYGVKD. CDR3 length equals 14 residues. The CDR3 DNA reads TGTGCCATCACCCCGGACAGGGATACTTCACCCCTCCACTTT. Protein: CAITPDRDTSPLHF.

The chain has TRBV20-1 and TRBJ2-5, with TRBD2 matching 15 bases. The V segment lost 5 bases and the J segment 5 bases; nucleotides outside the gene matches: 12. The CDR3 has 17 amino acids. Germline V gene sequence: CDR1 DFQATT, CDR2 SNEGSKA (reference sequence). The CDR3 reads CSAPRGLAGGPGETQYF. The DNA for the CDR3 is TGCAGTGCTCCTCGGGGACTAGCGGGAGGCCCGGGGGAGACCCAGTACTTC.

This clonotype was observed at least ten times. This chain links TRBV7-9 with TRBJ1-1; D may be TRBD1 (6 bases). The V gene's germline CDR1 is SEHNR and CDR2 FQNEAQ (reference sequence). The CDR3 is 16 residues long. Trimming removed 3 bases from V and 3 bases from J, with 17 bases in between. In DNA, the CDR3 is TGTGCCAGCAGCTTTCTCCGGACTGGGGGCCACACTGAAGCTTTCTTT. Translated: CASSFLRTGGHTEAFF.

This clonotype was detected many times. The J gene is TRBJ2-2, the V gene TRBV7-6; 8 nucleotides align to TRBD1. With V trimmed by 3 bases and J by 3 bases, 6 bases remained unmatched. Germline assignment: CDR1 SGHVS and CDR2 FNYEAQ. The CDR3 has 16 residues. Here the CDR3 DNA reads TGTGCCAGCAGCTTCAGGGGGCGAGCGGACACCGGGGAGCTGTTTTTT. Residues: CASSFRGRADTGELFF.

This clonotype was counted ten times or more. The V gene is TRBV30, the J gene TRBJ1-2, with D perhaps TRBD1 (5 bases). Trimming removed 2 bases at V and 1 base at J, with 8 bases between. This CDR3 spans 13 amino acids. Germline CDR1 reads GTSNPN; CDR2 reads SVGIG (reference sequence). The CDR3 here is CAWSLQGNYGYTF. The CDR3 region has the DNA TGTGCCTGGAGTCTCCAGGGTAACTATGGCTACACCTTC.

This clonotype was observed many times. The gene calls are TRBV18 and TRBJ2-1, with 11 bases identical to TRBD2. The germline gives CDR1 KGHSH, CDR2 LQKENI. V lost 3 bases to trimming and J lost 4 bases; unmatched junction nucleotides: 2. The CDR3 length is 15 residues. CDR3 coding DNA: TGTGCCAGCTCACCGGGACTAGCGGATTACAATGAGCAGTTCTTC. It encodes CASSPGLADYNEQFF.

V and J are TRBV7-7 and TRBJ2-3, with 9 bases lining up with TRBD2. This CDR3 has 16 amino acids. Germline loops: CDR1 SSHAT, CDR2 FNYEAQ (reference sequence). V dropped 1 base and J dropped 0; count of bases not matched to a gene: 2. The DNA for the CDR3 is TGTGCCAGCAGCTTAGGGCTAGCGGGGAGCACAGATACGCAGTATTTT. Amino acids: CASSLGLAGSTDTQYF.

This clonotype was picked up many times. This CDR3 is CASSDSIGQAWVEQFF. CDR3 DNA sequence: TGTGCCAGCAGTGACTCGATTGGACAGGCTTGGGTTGAGCAGTTCTTC. The rearrangement joins TRBV6-1 to TRBJ2-1; TRBD1 matches at 7 bases. V lost 3 bases, J lost 9 bases, and 14 bases stayed unmatched. The CDR3 is made up of 16 amino acids. Per the germline V gene, CDR1 is MNHNS and CDR2 is SASEGT.

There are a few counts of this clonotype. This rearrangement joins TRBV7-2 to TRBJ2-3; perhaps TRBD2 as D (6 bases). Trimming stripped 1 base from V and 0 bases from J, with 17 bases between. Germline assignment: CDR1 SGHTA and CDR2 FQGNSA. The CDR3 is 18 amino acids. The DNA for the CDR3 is TGTGCCAGCAGCTTAGGAATAGGCGGCGGGATGAGCACAGATACGCAGTATTTT. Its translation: CASSLGIGGGMSTDTQYF.

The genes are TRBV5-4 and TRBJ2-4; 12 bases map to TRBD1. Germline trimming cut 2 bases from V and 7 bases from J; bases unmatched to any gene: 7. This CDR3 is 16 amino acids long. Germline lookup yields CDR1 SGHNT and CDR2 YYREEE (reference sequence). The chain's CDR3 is CASSLGTGGYGNIQYF. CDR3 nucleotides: TGTGCCAGCAGCTTAGGGACAGGGGGCTATGGGAACATTCAGTACTTC.

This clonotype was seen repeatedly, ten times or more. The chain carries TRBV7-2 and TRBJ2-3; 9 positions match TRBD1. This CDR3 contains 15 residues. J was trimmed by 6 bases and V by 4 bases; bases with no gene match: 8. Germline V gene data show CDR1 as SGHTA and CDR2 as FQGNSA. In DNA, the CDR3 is TGTGCCAGCAGCTACAAGACAGGGGGAGGGGATACGCAGTATTTT. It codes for CASSYKTGGGDTQYF.

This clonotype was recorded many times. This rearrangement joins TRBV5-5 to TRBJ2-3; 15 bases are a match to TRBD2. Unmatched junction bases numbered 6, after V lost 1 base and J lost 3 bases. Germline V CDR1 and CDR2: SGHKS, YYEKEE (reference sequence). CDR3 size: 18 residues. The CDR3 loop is CASSLSGTSGRRTDTQYF. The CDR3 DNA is TGTGCCAGCAGCTTGTCCGGGACTAGCGGGAGGAGGACAGATACGCAGTATTTT.

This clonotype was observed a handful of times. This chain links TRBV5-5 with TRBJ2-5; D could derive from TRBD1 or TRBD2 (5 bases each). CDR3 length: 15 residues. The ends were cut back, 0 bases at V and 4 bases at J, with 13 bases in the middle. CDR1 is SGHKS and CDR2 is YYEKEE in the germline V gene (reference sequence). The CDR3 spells CASSLDGFGAETQYF. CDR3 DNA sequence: TGTGCCAGCAGCTTGGATGGGTTCGGGGCAGAGACCCAGTACTTC. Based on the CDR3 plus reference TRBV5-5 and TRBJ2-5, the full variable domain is DAGVTQSPTHLIKTRGQQVTLRCSPISGHKSVSWYQQVLGQGPQFIFQYYEKEERGRGNFPDRFSARQFPNYSSELNVNALLLGDSALYLCASSLDGFGAETQYFGPGTRLLVL.

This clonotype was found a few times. The CDR3 region is CASSLETGPIYEQYF. CDR3 bases: TGTGCCAGCAGCTTAGAGACAGGGCCAATCTACGAGCAGTACTTC. The J gene is TRBJ2-7, the V gene TRBV7-6; the match to TRBD1 covers 7 bases. The trim removed 1 base at V and 3 bases at J, leaving 6 bases unmatched. The V gene's germline CDR1 is SGHVS and CDR2 FNYEAQ. CDR3 length: 15 amino acids.

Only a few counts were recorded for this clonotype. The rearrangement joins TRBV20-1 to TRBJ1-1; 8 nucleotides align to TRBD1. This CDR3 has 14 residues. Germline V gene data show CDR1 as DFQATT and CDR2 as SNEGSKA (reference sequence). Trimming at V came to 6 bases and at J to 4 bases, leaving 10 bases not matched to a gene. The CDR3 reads CSATAPTGVTEAFF. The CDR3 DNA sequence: TGCAGTGCCACCGCCCCGACAGGGGTCACTGAAGCTTTCTTT.

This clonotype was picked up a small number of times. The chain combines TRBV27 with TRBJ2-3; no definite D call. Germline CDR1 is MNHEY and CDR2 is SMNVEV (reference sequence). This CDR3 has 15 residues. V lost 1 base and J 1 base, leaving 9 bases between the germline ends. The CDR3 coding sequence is TGTGCCAGCAGTTTATTGGGCGGCCGCACAGATACGCAGTATTTT. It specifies CASSLLGGRTDTQYF.

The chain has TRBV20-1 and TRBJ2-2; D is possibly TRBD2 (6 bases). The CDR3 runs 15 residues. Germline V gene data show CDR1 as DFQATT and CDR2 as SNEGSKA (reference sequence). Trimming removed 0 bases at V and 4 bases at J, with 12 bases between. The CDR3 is CSARDGQGGTGELFF. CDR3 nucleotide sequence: TGCAGTGCTAGAGATGGGCAGGGAGGCACCGGGGAGCTGTTTTTT.

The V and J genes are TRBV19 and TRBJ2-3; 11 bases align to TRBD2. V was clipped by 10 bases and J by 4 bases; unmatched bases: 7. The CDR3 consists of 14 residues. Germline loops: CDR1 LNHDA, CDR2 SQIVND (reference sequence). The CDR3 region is CATTSGTTPDTQYF. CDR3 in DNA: TGTGCCACGACTAGCGGGACCACACCAGATACGCAGTATTTT.

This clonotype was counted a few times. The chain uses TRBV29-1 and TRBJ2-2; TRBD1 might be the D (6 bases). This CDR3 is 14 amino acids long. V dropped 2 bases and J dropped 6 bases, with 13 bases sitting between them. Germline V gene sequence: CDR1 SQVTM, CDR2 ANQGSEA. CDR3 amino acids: CSVETGQGSGELFF. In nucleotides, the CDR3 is TGCAGCGTTGAAACAGGGCAAGGATCCGGGGAGCTGTTTTTT.

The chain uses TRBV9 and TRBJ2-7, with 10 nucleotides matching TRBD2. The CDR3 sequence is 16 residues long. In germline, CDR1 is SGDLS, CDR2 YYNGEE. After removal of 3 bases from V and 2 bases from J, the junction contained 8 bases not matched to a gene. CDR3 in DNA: TGTGCCAGCAGCGCCGCGGGACTAGCGCACACCTACGAGCAGTACTTC. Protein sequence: CASSAAGLAHTYEQYF.